This TCR beta chain is from a study of blood T cell repertoires in COVID-19. Study information: PBMCs, B-cell-depleted T cells, or T cells provided the cDNA or gDNA that made up the material.

Sequenced by immunoSEQ multiplex PCR; TCRdb stores in-frame clones only, minus some. The data show 140,000 or so clones, with roughly 80% seen just once and about 10% held by the top ten. Assignments of participants to cohorts depended upon their own reported clinical history. The TCR was taken from a man aged 45-65 years who had recovered from COVID-19. What was sequenced was PBMCs or T cells enriched from blood (not recorded which).

The chain's CDR3 is CATSAGVVRNTGELFF. CDR3 bases: TGTGCCACCTCGGCGGGGGTAGTTAGGAACACCGGGGAGCTGTTTTTT. This sequence joins TRBV7-2 and TRBJ2-2; 7 nucleotides match TRBD2. V trimming: 10 bases; J trimming: 1 base; junction bases outside the gene matches: 12. The CDR3 totals 16 residues. The germline gives CDR1 SGHTA, CDR2 FQGNSA.